Sequencing of this TCR beta chain was carried out in a study of blood T cells in healthy people across ages. PBMCs, at least 6 million per sample, were isolated. Total RNA amounts of at least 6 micrograms were extracted per sample. The authors ran a second PCR of 7 to 11 cycles using a sample-barcoded 5' primer and a J-beta primer mix. MiXCR, applied by TCRdb to the 5' RACE reads, yields one record per CDR3 protein. The repertoire holds approximately 1.5 million distinct CDR3 sequences, roughly 43% seen once, with roughly 3.7% in the top ten. Remarks on this clonotype: The antigen is undetermined.

Whole-study results and caveats: Because donor CMV status was unknown, expanded clonotype changes were possibly confounded. Aged donors had fewer naive CD4+ cells and lower diversity than long-lived donors.

The sequenced sample consisted of blood. This sequence originates from a young woman in good health.

The CDR3 DNA sequence: TGTGCCAGCAGGGGACTAGCGGGAGGTCTAGAGACCCAGTACTTC. It is translated as CASRGLAGGLETQYF. This chain connects TRBV6-1 to TRBJ2-5; 15 bases fit TRBD2. V lost 6 bases and J lost 4; bases outside the gene matches: 3. The CDR3 runs to 15 residues. Looked up from germline, CDR1 is MNHNS and CDR2 is SASEGT.